This T cell receptor beta chain was recovered during a study of blood T cells in healthy people across ages. This CDR3 spans 16 amino acids. In germline, CDR1 is LGHNA, CDR2 YSLEER. The junction had 6 bases not matched to a gene; V was cut back by 0 bases and J by 5 bases. A note on this clonotype: Its antigen is currently unknown.

Study-level findings and limits: As naive T cell percentage varied, TCR beta diversity correlated strongly with it.

Primers used in a second PCR of about 6 to 11 cycles were a sample-barcoded 5' primer and a J-beta primer mix. TCRdb ran MiXCR on the 5' RACE reads and lists one entry per CDR3 protein. The table has about 1.4 million distinct CDR3 sequences, 45% to 70% seen once. This chain joins TRBV4-3 and TRBJ2-2; 7 nucleotides line up with TRBD1. Sequencing was performed on blood. The sequence was collected from a man aged 18 to 30 in good health. In nucleotides, the CDR3 is TGCGCCAGCAGCCAAGAGTTGAGGGGGCGTACCGGGGAGCTGTTTTTT. Translated: CASSQELRGRTGELFF.